This entry describes one T cell receptor beta chain. Its antigen is not known. The record originates from a study of CD4 T cells in relation to SARS-CoV-2 and coronaviruses. About the study: TCR beta CDR3s were sequenced after approximately ten-day antigen culture of PBMCs. Shared crossreactive spike epitopes were mapped to their HLA restriction.

Unexposed donor CD4+ T cells date from about 2011-2019, before the COVID-19 pandemic. The cells were cultured for over eight days before CD4+ T cells were isolated. As cell numbers allowed, unexposed-donor CD4+ T cells faced SARS-CoV-2 S/N and four cold-coronavirus spikes. Using immunoSEQ multiplex PCR, the repertoire was profiled, and TCRdb retains in-frame clones only, with some absent. The profile shows more than 20,000 clones, roughly 80% of them singletons. Overall study findings and caveats: In roughly 60% of donors, memory CD4+ clonotypes crossrecognized SARS-CoV-2 and at least one common cold coronavirus spike.

The germline V gene encodes CDR1 SGHRS and CDR2 YFSETQ. Trimming shortened V by 1 base and J by 4 bases, and 23 bases separated the two germline ends. The CDR3 extends over 18 amino acids. The TCR originated in a human donor in good health. The chain has TRBV5-1 and TRBJ1-2; D is perhaps TRBD1 (6 bases). The sequenced sample consisted of CD4+ T cells from PBMCs, cultured in vitro. The CDR3 DNA follows: TGCGCCAGCAGCTTGTCGCACAGGGCAGGATCGGATTCCTATGGCTACACCTTC. Amino acids: CASSLSHRAGSDSYGYTF.